One TCR beta chain is described in this entry. As yet, its antigen is unknown. The record originates from a study of T cell repertoires in ileal Crohn's disease. Germline CDR1 reads SGHNT; CDR2 reads YENEEA. The V end was cut by 5 bases, the J end by 0 bases, with 19 bases between. This CDR3 comprises 18 residues. The assay was immunoSEQ multiplex PCR, and TCRdb's table has in-frame clones only and misses some. Here the sample spans more than 9,500 clones, roughly 79% being singletons. Study-level points and caveats: Clonal expansions were more frequent in active smokers than non-smokers at surgery. Endoscopic recurrence occurred in every patient whose clonality exceeded 26.8%. Mucosal expansions were suggested to be mainly CD8 T cells.

V is TRBV11-3 and J is TRBJ2-2; D uncertain. What was sequenced was ileal tissue. This sequence originates from an adult with Crohn's disease. The chain's CDR3 is CASSPPWRRPTNTGELFF. Written as DNA, the CDR3 is TGTGCCAGCAGCCCCCCCTGGCGCAGGCCAACGAACACCGGGGAGCTGTTTTTT.